Sequencing of this T cell receptor beta chain was carried out in a study of molecular identifiers for immune sequencing clone quantification listed by TCRdb under 2018. In the study overall: For a replicate experiment, RNA from around 20,000 or 99,000 naive CD8 T cells was divided into five aliquots, of which four were sequenced. This methods study benchmarked molecular-identifier clustering-based TCR repertoire sequencing (MIDCIRS) and TCR RNA copy counting, using CD8 T cells to do so. Results and caveats for the whole study, not just this receptor: Highly expanded clone sizes could be underestimated because identical TCR molecules may share a barcode. Modeling indicated approximately 2.7 TCR RNA copies recovered per cell, compared with 7.5 to 10 by digital PCR, which implies a capture efficiency of 25% to 35%. Naive libraries contained spiked-in Jurkat TCR RNA (approximately nine copies' worth), which is not part of the donor repertoire. When barcode sub-clustering was left out, chimeric consensus sequences inflated TCR diversity, with chimeras reaching as high as 47%. In CMV-specific effector cells, over 97% of molecules were held by clones above 20 RNA copies, whereas under 1% of molecules were held by such clones in naive cells. Spiked-in Jurkat TCR RNA equal to a single cell's worth was reported to be detectable even within 1,100,000 naive CD8 T cells.

Library preparation used PCR. TCRdb lists the instrument as Illumina HiSeq 4000. Bulk TCR libraries were made following a previously described method, with the TCR primers given in Table S5. The Qiagen AllPrep DNA/RNA kit was used to purify total RNA. Before analysis, reads from multiple sequencing runs of the same library were pooled. Per the authors' processing: Reads were retained only if an exact TCR constant sequence was present, and the retained reads were trimmed to 150 nt and grouped according to their 12-nt molecular barcodes. Reads inside each barcode group were sub-clustered using a 15% Levenshtein threshold, and a quality-weighted consensus sequence was constructed for each RNA molecule. Non-functional sequences were removed, as were lower-count sequences one edit away from another. On the basis of fitting two negative binomial distributions, barcode sub-clusters with fewer than 20% of the maximum read count were discarded. The public reads were quality trimmed at Q25 with fastp and then assembled into clones with MiXCR by TCRdb, keeping productive beta chains. Records with the same CDR3 protein are collapsed into one entry carrying the most frequent genes and DNA. TCRdb, rather than the study authors, made the V and J calls. This sample holds some 100,000 distinct CDR3 sequences; 15% to 20% were observed only once. Roughly 0.8% of the sample comes from the top ten.

Libraries of naive CD8 T cells were generated from around 20,000 to 1,000,000 sorted cells, with 10%, 30% or 50% of the purified RNA used. On a BD FACSAria II, naive CD8 T cells were FACS-sorted as CD8+CD4-CCR7+CD45RA+ and collected into RLT Plus buffer. To test detection sensitivity, Jurkat RNA equivalent to about eleven TCR copies was spiked into samples of roughly 18,000-1,000,000 naive CD8 T cells. CD8 T cells were enriched using RosetteSep CD8+ T Cell Enrichment Cocktail and Ficoll-Paque, and the enriched cells then underwent ACK red cell lysis. This clonotype was recorded many times. No cognate antigen has been identified for it. It has no much larger one-base neighbor in the sample; base qualities were not kept. V sheds 6 bases and J sheds 1 base, leaving 16 bases between their ends. Sequences LNHDA (CDR1) and SQIVND (CDR2) are obtained from the germline V gene (reference sequence). The CDR3 contains 16 residues, cysteine and phenylalanine counted. Of the read, only the CDR3 DNA is kept; its 48 bases are in frame from base 1.

Sequenced input: naive CD8+ T cells from blood, with Jurkat cell RNA spiked in. According to the study, the label for this sample's cell subset or site signals: FACS-sorted CD8+CD4-CCR7+CD45RA+ naive T cells. This receptor was identified in a human donor in good health. Some libraries in this study had Jurkat cell RNA spiked in. The chain employs TRBV19 and TRBJ1-5; matching of 6 bases hints at TRBD1 as the D gene. The nucleotide sequence is given as TGTGCCAGTAGCTCCTACAGGGTCTTGAGCAATCAGCCCCAGCATTTT. Its protein reads: CASSSYRVLSNQPQHF.